Listed here is a single T cell receptor (beta chain). Its antigen is as yet unknown. A much larger clone lies a single base off, so this may be a read error. The sample is drawn from a study of early T cells in non-severe SARS-CoV-2 infection. Study-level information: Unsorted whole blood bulk RNA was sequenced, with unpaired chains. Broader study findings: Private and CD4 specificities were missed by VDJdb matching, skewed to anti-spike CD8.

Germline V gives CDR1 MNHEY, CDR2 SVGAGI. The CDR3 loop spans 13 amino acids. The library protocol tagged individual cDNA molecules with unique molecular identifiers. MiXCR, applied by TCRdb to the 5' RACE reads, yields one record per CDR3 protein. The sample lists about 70,000 distinct CDR3 sequences, about 11% occurring once. The chain recombines TRBV6-5 with TRBJ2-1, with a possible D match to TRBD1 (5 bases). The TCR was taken from an adult who was a healthcare worker with PCR-confirmed SARS-CoV-2 infection or an uninfected control (not recorded which). The sequencing input was whole blood. CDR3 bases: TGTGCCAGCACCTACTCCAGGGTCGGAGAGCACTTCTTC. This codes for CASTYSRVGEHFF.